The 12 T cell receptor beta chains listed next were all sequenced from one sample in a study of blood T cell repertoires in COVID-19. The table came from immunoSEQ multiplex PCR; TCRdb's copy has only in-frame clones and leaves some out. The sample lists about 420,000 clones, about 90% occurring once. Sequenced material: peripheral blood. Receptors originate from a man younger than 35 with COVID-19, enrolled during active disease.

This rearrangement joins TRBV3-1 (or the pseudogene TRBV3-2) to TRBJ2-1; 12 nucleotides align to TRBD2. The CDR3 runs 16 residues. Germline values: CDR1 LGHDT, CDR2 YNNKEL (reference sequence). After removal of 1 base from V and 10 bases from J, the junction contained 8 bases not matched to a gene. CDR3 protein: CASSQGASGGAYEQFF. CDR3 nucleotide sequence: TGTGCCAGCAGCCAAGGGGCTAGCGGGGGGGCCTACGAGCAGTTCTTC.

This clone was seen a few times. The chain combines TRBV11-3 with TRBJ2-2; weak D call: TRBD2 (5 bases). Germline V lookup: CDR1 SGHNT, CDR2 YENEEA. The CDR3 loop spans 11 amino acids. V dropped 3 bases and J dropped 9 bases, with 5 bases sitting between them. CDR3 coding DNA: TGTGCCAGCAGCTTCGGGAGGGAGCTGTTTTTT. Amino acids: CASSFGRELFF.

In its sample, this clone was seen a few times. J is TRBJ2-2 and V is TRBV12-3 or TRBV12-4, with a weak D call TRBD2 (6 bases). This CDR3 is built from 13 residues. V shed 6 bases and J shed 8 bases, with 13 bases lying between them. CDR3 sequence: CASRPGRRGELFF. The CDR3 bases are TGTGCCAGCAGACCAGGGAGGAGGGGGGAGCTGTTTTTT.

This chain joins TRBV11-3 and TRBJ2-3; TRBD1 matches at 8 bases. The V and J ends lost 1 base and 0 bases, in that order; junction bases with no gene match: 9. The germline gives CDR1 SGHNT, CDR2 YENEEA. The CDR3 is 18 residues long. Here the CDR3 reads CASSLGTGPLQSTDTQYF. CDR3 DNA: TGTGCCAGCAGCTTAGGGACAGGGCCGCTTCAAAGCACAGATACGCAGTATTTT.

V gene TRBV6-6 combines with J gene TRBJ1-1; TRBD1 might be the D (5 bases). The V gene lost 8 bases and the J gene lost 6 bases, with 16 bases spanning the gap. CDR1 MNHNY and CDR2 SVGAGI come from the germline V gene (reference sequence). The CDR3 runs to 13 residues. CDR3 in amino acids: CASATPGGSEAFF. Here the CDR3 DNA reads TGTGCCAGCGCCACCCCGGGGGGATCTGAAGCTTTCTTT.

The chain has TRBV18 and TRBJ2-5, with D possibly matching TRBD1 (6 bases). CDR1 is KGHSH, CDR2 LQKENI, per germline. The V and J ends lost 2 bases and 4 bases respectively, with 8 bases between them. This CDR3 comprises 13 residues. DNA for the CDR3: TGTGCCAGCTCACCAGGGGGCGCAGAGACCCAGTACTTC. It yields the protein CASSPGGAETQYF.

The genes are TRBV20-1 and TRBJ2-1; D possibly corresponds to TRBD2 (5 bases). Trimming cost V 7 bases and J 3 bases, with 7 bases left between them. The CDR3 has 11 amino acids. Germline-derived CDR1 and CDR2 are DFQATT and SNEGSKA (reference sequence). In nucleotides, the CDR3 is TGCAGTGGAGAGGGCTACAATGAGCAGTTCTTC. Translating it yields CSGEGYNEQFF.

About this clone: Other DNA sequences within the sample encode an identical CDR3. This sequence joins TRBV14 and TRBJ2-1; D gene ambiguous. The germline gives CDR1 SGHDN, CDR2 FVKESK. V dropped 5 bases and J dropped 0 bases, with 5 bases sitting between them. The CDR3 is 13 residues long. This CDR3 reads CASSYSSYNEQFF. CDR3 nucleotide sequence: TGTGCCAGCAGCTATAGCTCCTACAATGAGCAGTTCTTC.

The V and J genes are TRBV29-1 and TRBJ2-1, with D possibly matching TRBD2 (5 bases). V was shortened by 5 bases and J by 4 bases, with 12 bases between the two germline ends. CDR3 length equals 13 residues. Looked up from germline, CDR1 is SQVTM and CDR2 is ANQGSEA. CDR3 nucleotides: TGCAGCGTTAATATCCGGGATTACAATGAGCAGTTCTTC. Protein: CSVNIRDYNEQFF.

The V call is TRBV5-4, the J call TRBJ2-7, with D maybe TRBD2 (6 bases). Trimming pared 4 bases from V and 7 bases from J, leaving 15 bases between. Germline CDR1 is SGHNT and CDR2 is YYREEE (reference sequence). This CDR3 has 13 residues. The CDR3 sequence: CASSTLQAGEQYF. The CDR3 DNA reads TGTGCCAGCAGCACTCTACAGGCGGGGGAGCAGTACTTC.

For this clone: An end of the junction differs from the germline gene, which may be a read error. The chain links TRBV4-2 to TRBJ2-3, with TRBD2 as a possible D gene (5 bases). This CDR3 has 15 amino acids. CDR1 is LGHNA, CDR2 YNFKEQ, per germline. The CDR3 sequence: CANSQEGLSTDTQYF. The CDR3 coding sequence is TGTGCCAACAGCCAGGAAGGACTCAGCACAGATACGCAGTATTTT.

The CDR3, as DNA: TGTGCCAGCAGTGAAGAGGGGACAGGGTTTTACAATGAGCAGTTCTTC. Translating it yields CASSEEGTGFYNEQFF. This rearrangement joins TRBV6-1 to TRBJ2-1; 9 bases match TRBD1. The CDR3 totals 16 residues. Per the germline V gene, CDR1 is MNHNS and CDR2 is SASEGT. V trimming: 1 base; J trimming: 4 bases; junction bases outside the gene matches: 5.